This T cell receptor beta chain originates from a study of cytomegalovirus exposure and HLA in healthy donors (TCRdb year 2017). The study in broad terms: In an earlier analysis of about 560 of the donors, about 270 Gb of sequence data and 100 million or so unique TCR beta sequences from about 179 million T cells were reported. An early release covering roughly 640 HLA-typed donors comprised roughly 300 gigabases of sequencing data and tens of millions of unique TCR sequences. The genetic ancestry cluster associated with self-reported Caucasian donors included 81% of the roughly 400 genotyped donors. The study aimed to test whether signatures of past pathogen exposure could be identified by cataloging public T cell receptors. The study used immunosequencing to profile the T cell repertoires of 666 subjects and linked those repertoires to cytomegalovirus serostatus. Along with the roughly 670-subject first cohort, a separate validation cohort of over a hundred different subjects was used. To predict cytomegalovirus infection status, the study brought together high-throughput TCR immunosequencing, statistical association of individual TCRs with disease status, and machine learning. In a later analysis, previously published TCR beta repertoires from 550 to 750 donors were re-analyzed and high-resolution HLA genotyping was added so that TCR occurrence patterns could be studied. Rather than drawing on any new phenotypic data, the later analysis identified candidate immune exposures from TCR beta sequences and the way those sequences occurred across donors. To decide whether each TCR beta V gene segment behaved as functional or pseudogenic, an earlier analysis of some 600 of the donors relied on high-throughput TCR beta sequencing. Donor age, sex, ethnicity and CMV serostatus were compiled alongside the repertoire data. A later genetic analysis used genome-wide SNP genotypes for about 65% of the roughly 670 donors, treating that subset as a discovery cohort. Every repertoire in the discovery cohort had been generated on one and the same sequencing platform. Both class I and class II loci were covered by HLA typing, at four-digit resolution. The number of typed donors differed by locus: about 620-640 for A, B, C, DRB1 and DQB1; 500 to 550 for DQA1; around 580 for DPA1; and approximately 450 for DPB1. Five DR-DQ haplotypes were treated as single units for association and clustering because of strong linkage in the cohort. On average, roughly 250,000 unique TCR beta nucleotide sequences were sequenced per donor among several hundred genotyped donors of the cohort, with about 19% of those sequences being non-productive.

The study at large found these results: Because counts were too low, 15 or so rarely observed V segments, including chromosome 9 orphons, were excluded from the earlier analysis of about 500 of the donors. Assigning TCR associations to individual alleles was difficult when HLA alleles, especially DR and DQ, strongly co-occurred. A later analysis associated 16,951 TCR beta sequences with specific HLA alleles at a false discovery rate of 0.05. For the cohort, immune exposure information was limited to CMV serostatus. A later analysis found that most CMV-associated TCR beta chains appeared HLA-restricted, with HLA associations seemingly driven largely by CMV exposure. A further reported finding was that TCR beta sequences accurately predicted the HLA-A and HLA-B alleles for most subjects in the first cohort. Because HLA typing was unavailable for some donors at each locus, only the typed subset was used in association tests. V-gene and J-gene trimming of TCR beta chains was associated with a missense DCLRE1C variant in a later genetic analysis, and the association was replicated in an independent cohort. In the study, some 160 TCR beta chains were listed as associated with cytomegalovirus. In both the original and validation cohorts, the classifier was reported to diagnose cytomegalovirus status with high specificity and sensitivity. In a later analysis, the rate of TCR association differed among HLA loci, with DRB1 alleles having the most associated TCRs and HLA-C alleles having the fewest. A group of highly shared sequence variants was considered likely to be a technical artifact of the sequencing pipeline. While some public TCRs were present in many individuals, most TCR sequences turned up only very rarely across donors. The cohort was sequenced for TCR beta chains only, and without alpha or paired-chain data the features that could be detected were limited. In vitro tests confirmed that a few of the cytomegalovirus-associated TCR beta chains recognize cytomegalovirus antigens. In an earlier analysis of some 500 of the donors, most TCR beta V segments were observed in productive rearrangements about 87% or about 30% of the time, broadly matching IMGT annotations. In a later genetic analysis, fewer N-insertions in productive TCRs were reported among donors in an Asian-associated ancestry cluster than the approximately 710-donor mean. Roughly uniform sequencing depth across donors was assumed in presence/absence analyses, although this assumption may not hold. According to a later analysis, parvovirus B19, influenza, CMV and Epstein-Barr virus appeared linked to several top co-occurrence clusters. Some IMGT-functional V segments, including TRBV6-2 and TRBV6-3, could not be distinguished by the 87-base-pair reads and were therefore excluded. In a later analysis, HLA-associated TCR beta chains were found to be more clonally expanded and to have lower generation probabilities than equally common non-associated chains. Correlated functional status among segregating V segments might reflect linkage disequilibrium, but an unknown experimental factor could not be ruled out. The authors suggested that the approach could potentially be generalized to other disease states and immunological phenotypes.

The cohort was made up of about 610 healthy bone marrow donors. Cohort members were all nominally healthy when sampled, although unrecorded immune exposures were likely present. The donor tested CMV seronegative, placing the donor among the 350 to 400 seronegative members of the cohort. Every donor gave a peripheral blood sample, and the peripheral blood mononuclear cells from that sample were used for TCR beta sequencing. The Qiagen DNeasy Blood Extraction Kit was used to extract genomic DNA from the blood cell samples. Per the germline V gene, SGHRS is the CDR1 and YFSETQ is the CDR2. Spanning cysteine to phenylalanine, the CDR3 consists of 16 amino acids. The kept DNA is CDR3 alone, 48 bases in frame from the first base. For this clone: Its specific antigen is unknown. A junction end diverges from the germline sequence, so it may reflect a read error.

Receptor amplification or capture employed the immunoSEQ multiplex PCR assay. A mixture of 60 forward primers for TCR Vbeta segments and 13 reverse primers for TCR Jbeta segments was used in the multiplex PCR. The CDR3 region of rearranged TCR beta genes was amplified from genomic DNA with a multiplex PCR assay. The amplified TCR beta libraries were sequenced on the Illumina HiSeq System as 87-base-pair reads. The original methods were these. Across the 700 or so repertoires, a later analysis counted roughly 84 million unique TCR beta chains, roughly 11 million of which were shared by at least two donors. Raw reads were error-corrected and collapsed into unique sequences with a nearest-neighbor algorithm that merged closely related sequences to remove PCR and sequencing errors. Alignment of CDR3 sequences to IMGT reference sequences was used to assign V, D and J gene segments. For a sequence to be retained, a match of at least six nucleotides to both a V gene segment and a J gene segment was required. A rearrangement counted as productive if the CDR3 had no stop codons and remained in frame with V and J, and every other rearrangement counted as non-productive. CDR3 was defined according to IMGT convention as the region running from the second conserved V-encoded cysteine to the conserved J-encoded phenylalanine. In an earlier analysis of 587 of the donors, sequences lacking an unambiguous match to a single V gene segment were excluded. In an earlier analysis of approximately 550 of the donors, V segments were called functional above 56.7% productive rearrangements and were called segregating when the between-donor standard deviation exceeded 5%. A statistical classification framework was built for diagnosing cytomegalovirus status from the catalog of TCR beta chain sequences. In a later analysis, V and J genes were assigned by comparing TCR nucleotide sequences against IMGT/GENE-DB human TR gene sequences. Using the TCRdist pipeline, a later analysis assigned CDR3 sequences along with most-parsimonious VDJ recombination scenarios. A later analysis defined each TCR beta chain by its CDR3 amino acid sequence plus V-gene family, and excluded reads lacking a unique V-gene family. To address suspected cross-contamination and a sequencing artifact, a later analysis removed a few hundred highly shared, low-generation-probability nucleotide sequences. For each public chain, a later analysis derived a clonal expansion index from normalized ranks of inferred template counts within each repertoire. In a later analysis, generation probabilities were computed with a VDJ recombination model fitted to out-of-frame rearrangements, and the resulting probabilities were checked against IGoR. A later analysis scored TCR-TCR, TCR-HLA and TCR-CMV co-occurrence with hypergeometric tests, applying a repertoire-size bias correction to TCR pairs. In a later analysis, false discovery rates were estimated by permuting HLA or CMV assignments 20 times. A later analysis grouped co-occurring TCRs with DBSCAN, adding TCRdist sequence similarity when clustering within HLA-allele-positive subsets. Co-occurrence clustering excluded repertoires with fewer than 30,000 or more than 120,000 public chains, plus five with anomalous nucleotide sharing. In TCRdb, the immuneACCESS table is reduced to in-frame sequences with V and J assigned. These tables do not hold every clone; where another copy was compared, an unresolved V gene accounts for under half, and the others remain unexplained. V, J and clone size are those of that table, while D and trimming were read from the DNA. The sample table records 130,000 or so clones; about 8.5% of these occur just once. Clones ranked in the top ten supply 4.5% to 5.5% of the sample.

The sequence joins TRBV5-1 to TRBJ2-3; a stretch of 8 junction bases matches TRBD2. What was sequenced was PBMCs. The TCR comes from a man in his forties or fifties in good health and CMV-seronegative. The CDR3 is CASSLNERGPTNTQYF. The bases are TGCGCCAGCAGCTTGAACGAGCGGGGGCCCACAAATACGCAGTATTTT.